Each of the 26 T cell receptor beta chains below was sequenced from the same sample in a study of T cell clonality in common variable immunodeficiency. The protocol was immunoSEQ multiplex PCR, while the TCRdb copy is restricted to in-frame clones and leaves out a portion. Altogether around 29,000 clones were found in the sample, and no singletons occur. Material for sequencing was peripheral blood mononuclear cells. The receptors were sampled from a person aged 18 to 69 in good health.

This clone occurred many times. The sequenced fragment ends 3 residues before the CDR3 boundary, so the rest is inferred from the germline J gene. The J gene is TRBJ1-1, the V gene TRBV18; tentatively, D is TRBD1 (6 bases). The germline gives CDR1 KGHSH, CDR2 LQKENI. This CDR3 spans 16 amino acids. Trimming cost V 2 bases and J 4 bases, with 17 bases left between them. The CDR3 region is CASSPSRGTFGTEAFF. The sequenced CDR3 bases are TGTGCCAGCTCACCATCAAGGGGGACGTTTGGCACTGAA.

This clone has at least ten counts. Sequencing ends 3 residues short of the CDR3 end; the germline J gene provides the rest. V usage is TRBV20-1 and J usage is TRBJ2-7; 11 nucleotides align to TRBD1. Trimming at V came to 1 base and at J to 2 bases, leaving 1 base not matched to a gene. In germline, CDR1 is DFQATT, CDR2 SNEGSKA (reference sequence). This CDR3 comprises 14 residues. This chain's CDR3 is CSARGDRGTYEQYF. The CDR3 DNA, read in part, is TGCAGTGCTAGAGGGGACAGGGGGACCTACGAG.

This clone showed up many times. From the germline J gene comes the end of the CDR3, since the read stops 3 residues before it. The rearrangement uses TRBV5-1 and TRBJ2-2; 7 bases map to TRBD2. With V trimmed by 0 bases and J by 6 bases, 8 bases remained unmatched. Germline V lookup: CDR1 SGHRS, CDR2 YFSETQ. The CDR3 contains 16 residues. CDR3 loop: CASSLASSGTAGELFF. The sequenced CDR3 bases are TGCGCCAGCAGCTTGGCCTCCAGCGGGACCGCCGGGGAG.

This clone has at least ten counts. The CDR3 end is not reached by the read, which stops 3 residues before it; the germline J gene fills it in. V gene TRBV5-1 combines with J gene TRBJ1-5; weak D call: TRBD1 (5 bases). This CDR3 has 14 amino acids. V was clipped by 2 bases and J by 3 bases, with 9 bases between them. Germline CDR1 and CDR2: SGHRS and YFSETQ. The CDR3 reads CASSLGTVNQPQHF. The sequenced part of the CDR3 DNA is TGCGCCAGCAGCTTAGGGACTGTCAATCAGCCC.

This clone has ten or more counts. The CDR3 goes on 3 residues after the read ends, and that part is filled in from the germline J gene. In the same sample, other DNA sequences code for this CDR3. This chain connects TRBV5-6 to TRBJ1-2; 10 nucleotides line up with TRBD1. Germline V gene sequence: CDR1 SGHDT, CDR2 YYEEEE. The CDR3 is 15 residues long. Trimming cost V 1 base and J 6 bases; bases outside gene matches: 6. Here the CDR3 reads CASSLFGQGEDGYTF. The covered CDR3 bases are TGTGCCAGCAGCTTGTTTGGACAGGGGGAAGATGGC. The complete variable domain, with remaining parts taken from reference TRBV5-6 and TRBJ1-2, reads DAGVTQSPTHLIKTRGQQVTLRCSPKSGHDTVSWYQQALGQGPQFIFQYYEEEERQRGNFPDRFSGHQFPNYSSELNVNALLLGDSALYLCASSLFGQGEDGYTFGSGTRLTVV.

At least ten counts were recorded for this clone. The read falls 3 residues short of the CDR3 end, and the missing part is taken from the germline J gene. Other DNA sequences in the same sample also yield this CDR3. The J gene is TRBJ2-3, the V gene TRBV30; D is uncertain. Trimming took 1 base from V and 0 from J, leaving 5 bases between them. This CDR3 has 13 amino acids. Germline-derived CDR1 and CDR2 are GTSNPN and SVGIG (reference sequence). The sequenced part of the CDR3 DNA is TGTGCCTGGAGTGAACGGAGCACAGATACG. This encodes CAWSERSTDT. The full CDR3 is CAWSERSTDTQYF.

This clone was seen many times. The CDR3 sequence is CASSAWTGNTEAFF. CDR3 bases read: TGTGCCAGCAGCGCTTGGACAGGGAACACTGAA. The J gene is TRBJ1-1, the V gene TRBV7-2, with TRBD1 identical over 7 bases. The CDR3 extends 3 residues past the end of the read, so its final part is completed from the germline J gene. The CDR3 loop spans 14 amino acids. With V trimmed by 5 bases and J by 1 base, 4 bases remained unmatched. The germline V gene has CDR1 SGHTA and CDR2 FQGNSA.

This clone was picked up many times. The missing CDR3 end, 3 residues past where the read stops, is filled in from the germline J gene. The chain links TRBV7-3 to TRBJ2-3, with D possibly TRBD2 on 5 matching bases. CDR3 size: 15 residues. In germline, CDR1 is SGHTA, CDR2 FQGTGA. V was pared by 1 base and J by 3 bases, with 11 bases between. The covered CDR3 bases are TGTGCCAGCAGCTTAAATCCCTCGGGGACAGATACG. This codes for CASSLNPSGTDT. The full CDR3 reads CASSLNPSGTDTQYF.

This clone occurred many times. The chain's CDR3 is CAWAPGQGNQPQHF. The CDR3 DNA, read in part, is TGTGCCTGGGCCCCAGGACAGGGCAATCAGCCC. V gene TRBV30 combines with J gene TRBJ1-5; 7 bases are shared with TRBD1. The CDR3 end falls 3 residues outside the read, so it is completed with the germline J gene. CDR1 and CDR2 from the germline V gene are GTSNPN and SVGIG (reference sequence). The CDR3 contains 14 residues. Trimming removed 5 bases from V and 2 bases from J; junction bases left unmatched: 6.

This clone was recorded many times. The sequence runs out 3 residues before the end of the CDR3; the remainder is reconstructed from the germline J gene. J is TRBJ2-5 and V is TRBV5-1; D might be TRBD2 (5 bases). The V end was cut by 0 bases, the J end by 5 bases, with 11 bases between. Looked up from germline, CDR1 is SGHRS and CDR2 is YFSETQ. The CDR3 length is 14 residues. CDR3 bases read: TGCGCCAGCAGCTTGGGAGGGCCATGGGAGACC. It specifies CASSLGGPWET. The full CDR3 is CASSLGGPWETQYF.

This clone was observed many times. CDR3 loop: CSAREDRNKPQHF. The covered CDR3 bases are TGCAGTGCTAGGGAGGACAGGAATAAGCCC. The gene calls are TRBV20-1 and TRBJ1-5, with TRBD1 matching 7 bases. The read halts 3 residues ahead of the CDR3 end, with the missing end drawn from the germline J gene. The J segment lost 8 bases and the V segment lost 3 bases, leaving 7 bases of the junction unmatched. The CDR3 extends over 13 amino acids. Germline CDR1 DFQATT, CDR2 SNEGSKA (reference sequence).

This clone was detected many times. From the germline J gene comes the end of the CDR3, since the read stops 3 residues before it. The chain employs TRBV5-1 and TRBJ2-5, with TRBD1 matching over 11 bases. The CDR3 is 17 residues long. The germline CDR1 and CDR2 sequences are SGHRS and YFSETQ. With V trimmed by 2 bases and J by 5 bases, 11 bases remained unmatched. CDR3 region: CASSLISGTGGTETQYF. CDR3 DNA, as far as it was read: TGCGCCAGCAGCTTAATTTCAGGGACAGGGGGTACGGAGACC.

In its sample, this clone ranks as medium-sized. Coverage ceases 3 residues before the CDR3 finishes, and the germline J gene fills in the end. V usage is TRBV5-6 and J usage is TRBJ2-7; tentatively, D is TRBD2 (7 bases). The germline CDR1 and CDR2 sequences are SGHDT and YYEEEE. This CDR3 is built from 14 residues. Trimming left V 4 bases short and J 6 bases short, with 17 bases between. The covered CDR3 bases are TGTGCCAGCAGCGGGGGGGGCATAGGTCCCGAG. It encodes CASSGGGIGPE. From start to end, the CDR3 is CASSGGGIGPEQYF.

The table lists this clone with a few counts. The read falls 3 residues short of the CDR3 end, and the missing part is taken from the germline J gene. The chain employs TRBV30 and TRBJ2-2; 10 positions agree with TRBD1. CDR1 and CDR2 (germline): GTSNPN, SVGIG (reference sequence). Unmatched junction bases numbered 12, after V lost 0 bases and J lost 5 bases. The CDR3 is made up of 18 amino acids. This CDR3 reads CAWSVLFAGQGWTGELFF. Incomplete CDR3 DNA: TGTGCCTGGAGTGTACTATTTGCGGGACAGGGGTGGACCGGGGAG.

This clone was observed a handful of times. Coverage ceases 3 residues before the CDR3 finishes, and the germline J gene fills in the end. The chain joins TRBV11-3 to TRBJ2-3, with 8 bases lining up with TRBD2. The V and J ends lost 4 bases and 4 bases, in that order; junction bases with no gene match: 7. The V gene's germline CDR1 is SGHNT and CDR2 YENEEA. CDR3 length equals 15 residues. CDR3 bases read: TGTGCCAGCAGCTCGGGACTAGTATGGCCAGATACG. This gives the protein CASSSGLVWPDT. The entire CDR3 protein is CASSSGLVWPDTQYF.

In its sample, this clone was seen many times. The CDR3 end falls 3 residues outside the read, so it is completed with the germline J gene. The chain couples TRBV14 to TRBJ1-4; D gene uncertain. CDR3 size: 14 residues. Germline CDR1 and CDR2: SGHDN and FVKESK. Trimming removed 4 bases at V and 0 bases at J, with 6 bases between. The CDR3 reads CASSLSPTNEKLFF. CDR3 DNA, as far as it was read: TGTGCCAGCAGCCTTAGCCCAACTAATGAAAAA. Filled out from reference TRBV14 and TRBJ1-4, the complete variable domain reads EAGVTQFPSHSVIEKGQTVTLRCDPISGHDNLYWYRRVMGKEIKFLLHFVKESKQDESGMPNNRFLAERTGGTYSTLKVQPAELEDSGVYFCASSLSPTNEKLFFGSGTQLSVL.

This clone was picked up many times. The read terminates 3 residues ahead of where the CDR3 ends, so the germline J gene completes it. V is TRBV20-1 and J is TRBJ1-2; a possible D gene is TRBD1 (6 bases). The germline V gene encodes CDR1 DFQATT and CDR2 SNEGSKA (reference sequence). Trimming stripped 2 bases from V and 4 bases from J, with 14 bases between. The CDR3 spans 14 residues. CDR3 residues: CSARLPGGPYGYTF. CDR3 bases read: TGCAGTGCTAGATTACCGGGGGGCCCCTATGGC.

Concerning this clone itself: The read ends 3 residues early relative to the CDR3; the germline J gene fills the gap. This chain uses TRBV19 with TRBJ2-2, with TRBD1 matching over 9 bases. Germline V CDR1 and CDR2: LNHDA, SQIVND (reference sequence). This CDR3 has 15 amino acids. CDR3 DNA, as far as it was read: TGTGCCAGTAGTATACGCGGGACAGGGCGGGAAAAG. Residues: CASSIRGTGREK. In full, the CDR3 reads CASSIRGTGREKLFF.

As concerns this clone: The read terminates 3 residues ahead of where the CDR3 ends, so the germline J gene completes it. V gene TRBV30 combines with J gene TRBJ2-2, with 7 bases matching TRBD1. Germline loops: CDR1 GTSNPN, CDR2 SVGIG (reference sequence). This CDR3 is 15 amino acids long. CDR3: CAWSVTDRRNSPLFF. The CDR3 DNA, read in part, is TGTGCCTGGAGTGTGACGGACAGGCGGAATTCACCG.

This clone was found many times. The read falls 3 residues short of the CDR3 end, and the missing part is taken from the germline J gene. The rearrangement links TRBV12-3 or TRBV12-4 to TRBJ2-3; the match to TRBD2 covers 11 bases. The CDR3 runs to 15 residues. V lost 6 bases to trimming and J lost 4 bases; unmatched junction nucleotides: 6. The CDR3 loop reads CASSTGTSGADTQYF. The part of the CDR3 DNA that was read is TGTGCCAGCAGCACCGGGACTAGCGGAGCAGATACG.

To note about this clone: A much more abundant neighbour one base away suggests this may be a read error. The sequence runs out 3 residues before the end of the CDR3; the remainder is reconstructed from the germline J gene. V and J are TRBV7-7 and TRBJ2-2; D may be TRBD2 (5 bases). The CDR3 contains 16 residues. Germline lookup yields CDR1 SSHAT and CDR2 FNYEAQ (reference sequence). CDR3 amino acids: CASSLLATATNEKLFF. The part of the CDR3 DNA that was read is TGTGCTAGCAGCTTATTAGCGACCGCAACTAATGAAAAG.

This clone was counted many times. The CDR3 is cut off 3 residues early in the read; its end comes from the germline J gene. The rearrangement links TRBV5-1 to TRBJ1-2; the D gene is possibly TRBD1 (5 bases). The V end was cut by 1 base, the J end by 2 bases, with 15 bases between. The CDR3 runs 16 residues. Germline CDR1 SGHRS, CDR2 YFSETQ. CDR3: CASSLNLWGANYGYTF. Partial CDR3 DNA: TGCGCCAGCAGCTTGAACCTTTGGGGCGCGAACTATGGC.

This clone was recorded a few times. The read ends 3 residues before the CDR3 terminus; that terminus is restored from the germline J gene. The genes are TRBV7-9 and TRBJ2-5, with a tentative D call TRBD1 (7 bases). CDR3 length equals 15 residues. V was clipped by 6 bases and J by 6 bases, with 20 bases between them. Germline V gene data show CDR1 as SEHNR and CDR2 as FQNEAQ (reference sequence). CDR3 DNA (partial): TGTGCCAGCAGTGGTGGGGCCAGGGGGGAGCAGACC. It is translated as CASSGGARGEQT. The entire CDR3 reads CASSGGARGEQTQYF.

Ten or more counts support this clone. The sequenced CDR3 bases are TGTGCCAGCAGCTCCAGAACAACTAATGAAAAA. This translates into CASSSRTTNEK. The complete CDR3 sequence is CASSSRTTNEKLFF. The chain recombines TRBV7-9 with TRBJ1-4; no firm D call. Read data end 3 residues before the CDR3 end; the end is taken from the germline J gene. The CDR3 spans 14 residues. Germline V gene lookup returns CDR1 SEHNR and CDR2 FQNEAQ (reference sequence). Trimming pared 4 bases from V and 0 bases from J, leaving 6 bases between.

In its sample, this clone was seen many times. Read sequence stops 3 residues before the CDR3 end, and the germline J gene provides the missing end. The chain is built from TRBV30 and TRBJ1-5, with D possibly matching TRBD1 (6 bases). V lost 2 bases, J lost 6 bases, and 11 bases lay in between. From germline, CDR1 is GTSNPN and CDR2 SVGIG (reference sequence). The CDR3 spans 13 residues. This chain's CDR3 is CAWSPTGSQPQHF. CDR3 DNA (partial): TGTGCCTGGAGTCCTACAGGGAGTCAGCCC.

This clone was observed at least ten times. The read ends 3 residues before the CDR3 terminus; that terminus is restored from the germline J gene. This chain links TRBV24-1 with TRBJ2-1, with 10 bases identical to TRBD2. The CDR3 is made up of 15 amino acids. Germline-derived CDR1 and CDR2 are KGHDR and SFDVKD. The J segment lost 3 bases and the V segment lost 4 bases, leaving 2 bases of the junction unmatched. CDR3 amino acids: CATSDPSGSYNEQFF. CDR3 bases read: TGTGCCACCAGTGACCCTAGCGGGAGCTACAATGAG.